The 8 T cell receptor beta chains below all came from one sample that was sequenced in a study of cytomegalovirus exposure and HLA in healthy donors. Both 60 Vbeta primers and 13 Jbeta primers went into the PCR. TCRdb keeps only in-frame clones here, not all; method: immunoSEQ multiplex PCR. The table lists about 120,000 clones, around 70% of them singletons, with 4.1% in the top ten. Sample: PBMCs. The receptors were sampled from a woman between 40 and 55 years old in good health and CMV-seronegative.

The chain combines TRBV11-2 with TRBJ2-1; D remains unclear. With 3 bases removed from V and 4 bases from J, the gap between germline ends came to 7 bases. CDR1 and CDR2 (germline): SGHAT, FQNNGV. This CDR3 spans 13 amino acids. CDR3 loop: CASSLATYNEQFF. In nucleotides, the CDR3 is TGTGCCAGCAGCTTGGCCACATACAATGAGCAGTTCTTC.

The chain joins TRBV6-1 to TRBJ2-7; a possible D gene is TRBD2 (5 bases). Per germline, CDR1 MNHNS and CDR2 SASEGT. Trimming pared 6 bases from V and 0 bases from J, leaving 15 bases between. The CDR3 runs 15 residues. For the CDR3, the DNA is TGTGCCAGCAGCCGAGGACTTCTTTCCTCCTACGAGCAGTACTTC. Amino acids: CASSRGLLSSYEQYF.

The rearrangement links TRBV11-2 to TRBJ1-1; tentatively, D is TRBD1 (5 bases). Germline V lookup: CDR1 SGHAT, CDR2 FQNNGV. The ends were cut back, 5 bases at V and 3 bases at J, with 16 bases in the middle. This CDR3 is 15 amino acids long. The CDR3 sequence is CASSRAGPRDTEAFF. In DNA form, the CDR3 reads TGTGCCAGCAGCAGGGCAGGGCCTCGCGACACTGAAGCTTTCTTT.

This chain links TRBV28 with TRBJ1-2; possible D gene TRBD1, 5 bases. Trimming cost V 5 bases and J 5 bases, with 18 bases left between them. Germline V gene data show CDR1 as MDHEN and CDR2 as SYDVKM. The CDR3 covers 15 residues. CDR3 protein: CASSVERGDAYGYTF. The CDR3 DNA sequence: TGTGCCAGCAGTGTGGAGCGGGGCGACGCTTATGGCTACACCTTC.

The chain combines TRBV5-4 with TRBJ1-1; 7 nucleotides align to TRBD1. Trimming took 4 bases from V and 3 from J; bases not matched to a gene: 12. Germline lookup yields CDR1 SGHNT and CDR2 YYREEE (reference sequence). This CDR3 comprises 16 residues. This CDR3 reads CASSQLDRAWDTEAFF. As DNA, the CDR3 is TGTGCCAGCAGCCAGCTAGACAGGGCTTGGGACACTGAAGCTTTCTTT.

This rearrangement joins TRBV4-2 to TRBJ2-7; 8 nucleotides align to TRBD1. The CDR3 totals 15 residues. Germline CDR1 reads LGHNA; CDR2 reads YNFKEQ. Trimming removed 0 bases from V and 6 bases from J; junction bases left unmatched: 7. The CDR3 region is CASSQEVTGGREQYF. CDR3 nucleotides: TGTGCCAGCAGCCAAGAGGTCACAGGGGGGCGCGAGCAGTACTTC.

CDR3 sequence reads: CASSRPLARGTGELFF. For the CDR3, the DNA is TGCGCCAGCAGCCGCCCACTAGCGAGAGGTACCGGGGAGCTGTTTTTT. The V and J genes are TRBV4-1 and TRBJ2-2, with 7 bases lining up with TRBD2. V shed 4 bases and J 5 bases; nucleotides not matched to a gene: 10. Per the germline V gene, CDR1 is MGHRA and CDR2 is YSYEKL. The CDR3 runs to 16 residues.

The V gene is TRBV15, the J gene TRBJ1-6; 7 positions agree with TRBD1. Germline V CDR1 and CDR2: LNHNV, YYDKDF (reference sequence). The CDR3 sequence is 15 residues long. Losses at the gene ends were 0 bases for V and 6 bases for J; bases not matched to a gene: 2. CDR3 coding DNA: TGTGCCACCAGCAGAGATGGACAGGTTAATTCACCCCTCCACTTT. It yields the protein CATSRDGQVNSPLHF.